Detailed here is one T cell receptor beta chain. The antigen remains undetermined. The data are from a study of cytomegalovirus exposure and HLA in healthy donors. Study-level findings and limits: The records held CMV serostatus as the only immune exposure information. A missense DCLRE1C variant was associated with V- and J-gene trimming of TCR beta chains in a later analysis, and an independent cohort replicated the association. Reportedly, fewer N-insertions than the roughly 700-donor mean appeared in an Asian-associated ancestry cluster in a later analysis. TCR beta V segments were, for the most part, productive about 87% or about 30% of the time in an earlier analysis.

Germline lookup yields CDR1 WNHNN and CDR2 SYGVQD (reference sequence). V was shortened by 6 bases and J by 7 bases, with 12 bases between the two germline ends. CDR3 length equals 13 residues. PCR used 60 Vbeta primers and 13 Jbeta primers. Libraries were prepared by immunoSEQ multiplex PCR; TCRdb keeps only in-frame clonotypes and omits some of them. The repertoire holds 170,000 or so clones, with around four fifths as singletons. The clonotype was recovered from a woman between 50 and 59 years old in good health and CMV-seropositive. Sequencing used PBMCs. The chain employs TRBV10-1 and TRBJ2-2; a possible D gene is TRBD1 (6 bases). The chain's CDR3 is CASRAYRDGELFF. The CDR3 DNA reads as TGCGCCAGCAGAGCCTACAGGGACGGGGAGCTGTTTTTT.